This TCR beta chain was documented in a study of blood T cell repertoires in COVID-19. Turning to the study itself: T cells, B-cell-depleted T cells, or PBMCs supplied cDNA or gDNA.

CDR3 length equals 16 residues. Losses at the gene ends were 0 bases for V and 4 bases for J; bases not matched to a gene: 7. Germline CDR1 reads SGDLS; CDR2 reads YYNGEE. Generated by immunoSEQ multiplex PCR, the TCRdb table keeps only in-frame clones and is missing some. The sample includes 130,000 or so clones, approximately 90% of them seen just once. This TCR was sampled from a man aged 60 to 75 with COVID-19, enrolled during active disease. The chain couples TRBV9 to TRBJ1-2; 9 positions match TRBD1. Sequenced sample: peripheral blood. The CDR3 region is CASSVAAQGAGYGYTF. CDR3 DNA: TGTGCCAGCAGCGTAGCGGCACAGGGGGCAGGCTATGGCTACACCTTC.